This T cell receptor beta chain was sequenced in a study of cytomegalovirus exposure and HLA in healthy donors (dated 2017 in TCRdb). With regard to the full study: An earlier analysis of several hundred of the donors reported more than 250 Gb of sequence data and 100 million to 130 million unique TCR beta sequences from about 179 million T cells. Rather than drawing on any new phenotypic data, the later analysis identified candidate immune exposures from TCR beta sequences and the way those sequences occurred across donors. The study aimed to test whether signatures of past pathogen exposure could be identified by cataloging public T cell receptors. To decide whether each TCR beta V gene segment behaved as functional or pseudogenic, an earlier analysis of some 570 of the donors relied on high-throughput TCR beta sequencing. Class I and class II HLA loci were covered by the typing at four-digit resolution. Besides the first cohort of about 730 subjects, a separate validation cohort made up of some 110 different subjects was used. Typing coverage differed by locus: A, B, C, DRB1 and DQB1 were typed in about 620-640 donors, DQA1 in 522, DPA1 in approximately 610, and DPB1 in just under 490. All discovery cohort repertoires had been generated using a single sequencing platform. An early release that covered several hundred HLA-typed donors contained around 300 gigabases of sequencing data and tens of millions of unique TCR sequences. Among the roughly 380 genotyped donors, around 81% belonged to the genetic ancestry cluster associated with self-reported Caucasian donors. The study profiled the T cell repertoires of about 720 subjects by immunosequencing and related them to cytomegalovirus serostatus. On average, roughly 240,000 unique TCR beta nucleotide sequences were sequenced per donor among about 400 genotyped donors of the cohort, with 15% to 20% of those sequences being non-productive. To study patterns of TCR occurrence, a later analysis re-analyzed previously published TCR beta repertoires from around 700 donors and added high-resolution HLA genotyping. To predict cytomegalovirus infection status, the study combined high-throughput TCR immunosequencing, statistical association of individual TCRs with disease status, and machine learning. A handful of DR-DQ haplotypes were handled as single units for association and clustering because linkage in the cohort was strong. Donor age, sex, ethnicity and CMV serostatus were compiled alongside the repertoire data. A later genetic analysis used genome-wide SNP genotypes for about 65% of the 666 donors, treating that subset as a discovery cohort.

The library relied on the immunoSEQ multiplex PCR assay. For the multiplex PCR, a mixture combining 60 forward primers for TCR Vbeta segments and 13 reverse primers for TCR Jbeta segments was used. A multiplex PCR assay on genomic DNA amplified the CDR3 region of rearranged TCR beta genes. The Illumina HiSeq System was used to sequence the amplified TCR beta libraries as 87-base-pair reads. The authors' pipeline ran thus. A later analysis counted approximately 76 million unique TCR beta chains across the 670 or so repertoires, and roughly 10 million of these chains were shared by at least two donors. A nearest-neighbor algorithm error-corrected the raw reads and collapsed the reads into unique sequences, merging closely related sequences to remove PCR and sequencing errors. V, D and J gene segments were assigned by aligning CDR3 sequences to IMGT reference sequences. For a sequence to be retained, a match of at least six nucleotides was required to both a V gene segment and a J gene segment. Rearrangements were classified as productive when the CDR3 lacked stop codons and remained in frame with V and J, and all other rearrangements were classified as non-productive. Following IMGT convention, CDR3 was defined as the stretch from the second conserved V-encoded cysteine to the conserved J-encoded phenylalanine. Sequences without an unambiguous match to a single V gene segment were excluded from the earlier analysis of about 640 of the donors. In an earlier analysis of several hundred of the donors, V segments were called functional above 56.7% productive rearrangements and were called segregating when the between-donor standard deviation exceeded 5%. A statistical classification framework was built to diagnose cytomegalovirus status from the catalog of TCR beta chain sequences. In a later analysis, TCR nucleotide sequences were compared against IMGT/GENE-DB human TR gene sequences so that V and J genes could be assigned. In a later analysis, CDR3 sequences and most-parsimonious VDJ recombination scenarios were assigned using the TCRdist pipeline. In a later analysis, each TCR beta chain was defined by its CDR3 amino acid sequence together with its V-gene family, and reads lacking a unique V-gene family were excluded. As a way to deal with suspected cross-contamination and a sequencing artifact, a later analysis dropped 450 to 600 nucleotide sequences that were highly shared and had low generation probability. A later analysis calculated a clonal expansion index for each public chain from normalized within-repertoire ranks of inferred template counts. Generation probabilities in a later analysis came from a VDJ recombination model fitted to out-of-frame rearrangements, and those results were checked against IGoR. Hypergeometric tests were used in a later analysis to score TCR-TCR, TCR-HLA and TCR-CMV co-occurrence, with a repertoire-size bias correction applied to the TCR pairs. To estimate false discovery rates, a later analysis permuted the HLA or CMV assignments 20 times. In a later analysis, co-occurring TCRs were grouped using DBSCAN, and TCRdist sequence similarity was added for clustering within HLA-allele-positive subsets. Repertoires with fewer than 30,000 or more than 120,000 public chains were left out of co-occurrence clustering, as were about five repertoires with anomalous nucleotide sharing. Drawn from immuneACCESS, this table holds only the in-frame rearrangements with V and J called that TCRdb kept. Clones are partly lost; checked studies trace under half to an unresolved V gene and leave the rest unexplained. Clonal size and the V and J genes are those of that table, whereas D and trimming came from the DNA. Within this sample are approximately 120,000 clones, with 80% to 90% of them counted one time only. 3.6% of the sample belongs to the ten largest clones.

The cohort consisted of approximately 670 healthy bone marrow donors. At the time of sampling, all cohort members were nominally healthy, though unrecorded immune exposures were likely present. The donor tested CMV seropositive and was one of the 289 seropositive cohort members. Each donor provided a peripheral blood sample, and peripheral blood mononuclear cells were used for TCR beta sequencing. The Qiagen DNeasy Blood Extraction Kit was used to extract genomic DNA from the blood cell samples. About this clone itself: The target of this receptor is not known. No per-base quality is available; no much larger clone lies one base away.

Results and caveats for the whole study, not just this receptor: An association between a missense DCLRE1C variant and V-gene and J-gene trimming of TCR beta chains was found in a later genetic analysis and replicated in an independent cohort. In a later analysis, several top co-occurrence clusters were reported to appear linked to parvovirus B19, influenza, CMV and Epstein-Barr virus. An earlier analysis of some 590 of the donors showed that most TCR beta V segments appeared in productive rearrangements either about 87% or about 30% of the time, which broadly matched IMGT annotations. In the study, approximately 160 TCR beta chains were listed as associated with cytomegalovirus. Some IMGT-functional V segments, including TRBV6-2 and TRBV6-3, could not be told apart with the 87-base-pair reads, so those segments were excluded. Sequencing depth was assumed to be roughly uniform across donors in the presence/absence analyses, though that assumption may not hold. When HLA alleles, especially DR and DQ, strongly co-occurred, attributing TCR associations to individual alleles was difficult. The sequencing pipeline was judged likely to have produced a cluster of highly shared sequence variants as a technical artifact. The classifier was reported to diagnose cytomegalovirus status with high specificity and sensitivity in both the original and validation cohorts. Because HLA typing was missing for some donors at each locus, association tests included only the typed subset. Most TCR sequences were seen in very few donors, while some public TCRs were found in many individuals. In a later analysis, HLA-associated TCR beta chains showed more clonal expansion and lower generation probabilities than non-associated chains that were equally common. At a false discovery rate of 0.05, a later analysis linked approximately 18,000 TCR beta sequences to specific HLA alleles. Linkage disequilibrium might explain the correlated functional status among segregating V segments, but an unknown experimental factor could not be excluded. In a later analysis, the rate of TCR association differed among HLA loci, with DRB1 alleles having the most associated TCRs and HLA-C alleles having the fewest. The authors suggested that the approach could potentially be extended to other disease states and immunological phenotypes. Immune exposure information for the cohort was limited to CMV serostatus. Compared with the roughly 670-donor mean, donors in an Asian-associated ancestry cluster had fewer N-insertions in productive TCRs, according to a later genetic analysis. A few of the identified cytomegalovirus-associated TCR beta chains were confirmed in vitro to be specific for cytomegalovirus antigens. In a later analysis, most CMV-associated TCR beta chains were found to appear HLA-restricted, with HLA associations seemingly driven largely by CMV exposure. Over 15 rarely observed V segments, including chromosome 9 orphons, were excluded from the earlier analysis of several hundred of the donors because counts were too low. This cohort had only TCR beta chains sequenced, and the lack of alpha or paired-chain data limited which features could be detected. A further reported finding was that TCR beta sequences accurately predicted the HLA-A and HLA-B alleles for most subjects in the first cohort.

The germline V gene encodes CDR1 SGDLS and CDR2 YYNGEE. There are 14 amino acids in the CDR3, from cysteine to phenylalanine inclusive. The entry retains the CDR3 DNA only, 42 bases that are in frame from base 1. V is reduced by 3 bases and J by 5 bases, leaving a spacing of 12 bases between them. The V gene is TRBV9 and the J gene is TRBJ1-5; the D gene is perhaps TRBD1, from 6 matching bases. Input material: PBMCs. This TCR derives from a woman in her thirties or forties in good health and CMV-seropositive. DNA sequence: TGTGCCAGCAGCGAGGACAGCGGATATCAGCCCCAGCATTTT. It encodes CASSEDSGYQPQHF.